This TCR beta chain was identified during a study of shared clonotypes between healthy human individuals. Several immunoSEQ plates received, in even portions, the genomic DNA of each subset. Profiled with immunoSEQ multiplex PCR; TCRdb holds only in-frame clones, not every one. The data show approximately 530,000 clones, 90% to 96% seen once. Comment on this clone: Its antigen is not known.

This CDR3 is built from 13 residues. The germline V gene encodes CDR1 LGHNA and CDR2 YNFKEQ. Trimming removed 8 bases at V and 2 bases at J, with 9 bases between. Regarding the study as a whole: Shared across four donors were around 5% of the naive CD4 clonotypes. All-four-donor shared clonotypes had higher generation probabilities than non-shared clonotypes did.

The sequencing sample was made of naive CD4+ T cells sorted from blood. The sample's subset: CD45RA+ positively selected. This clonotype was obtained from a woman aged 30 to 39 in good health. The V gene is TRBV4-2, the J gene TRBJ2-2; D is unresolved. Here the CDR3 reads CASAAGNTGELFF. For the CDR3, the DNA is TGTGCCAGCGCGGCAGGAAACACCGGGGAGCTGTTTTTT.